What follows describes a single TCR beta chain. Its antigen remains unidentified. Every bit of the isolated RNA underwent reverse transcription, so sequencing read expressed TCRB transcripts. Generated by immunoSEQ multiplex PCR, the TCRdb table keeps only in-frame clones and is missing some. The sample lists 300,000 to 350,000 clones; approximately 13% were seen once. The data stem from a study of beta chain features in type 1 diabetes. Every sorted population was more than 95% pure. Germline V lookup: CDR1 SQVTM, CDR2 ANQGSEA. V lost 4 bases, J lost 8 bases, and 5 bases stayed unmatched. CDR3 size: 14 residues. Study conclusions and caveats: Shortening that was moderate but significant affected the TCRB CDR3s of Type 1 diabetes patients in all four CD4+ subsets.

The sample taken for sequencing was naive CD4+ T cells from blood. J is TRBJ2-1 and V is TRBV29-1; 13 positions match TRBD2. The TCR sequence derives from a woman aged 18-30 years with type 1 diabetes. The CDR3 coding sequence is TGCAGCGTTGGGAGGGGACTAGCGGGATATGAGCAGTTCTTC. It codes for CSVGRGLAGYEQFF.